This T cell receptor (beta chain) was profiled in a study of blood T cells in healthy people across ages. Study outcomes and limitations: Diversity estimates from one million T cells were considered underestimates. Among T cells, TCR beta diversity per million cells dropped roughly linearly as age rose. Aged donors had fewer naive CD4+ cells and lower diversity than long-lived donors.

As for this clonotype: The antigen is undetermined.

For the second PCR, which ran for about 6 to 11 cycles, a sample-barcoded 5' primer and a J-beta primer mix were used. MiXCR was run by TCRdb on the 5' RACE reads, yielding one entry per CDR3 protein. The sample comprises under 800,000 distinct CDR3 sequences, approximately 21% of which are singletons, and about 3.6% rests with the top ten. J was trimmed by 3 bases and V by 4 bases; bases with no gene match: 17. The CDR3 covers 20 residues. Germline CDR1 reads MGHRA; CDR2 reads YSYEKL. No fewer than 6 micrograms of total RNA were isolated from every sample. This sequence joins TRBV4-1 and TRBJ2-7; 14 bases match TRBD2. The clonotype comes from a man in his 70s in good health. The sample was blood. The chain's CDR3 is CASSRGSAGLAGEWVYEQYF. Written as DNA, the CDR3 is TGCGCCAGCAGCCGAGGTTCCGCGGGACTAGCGGGAGAATGGGTCTACGAGCAGTACTTC.